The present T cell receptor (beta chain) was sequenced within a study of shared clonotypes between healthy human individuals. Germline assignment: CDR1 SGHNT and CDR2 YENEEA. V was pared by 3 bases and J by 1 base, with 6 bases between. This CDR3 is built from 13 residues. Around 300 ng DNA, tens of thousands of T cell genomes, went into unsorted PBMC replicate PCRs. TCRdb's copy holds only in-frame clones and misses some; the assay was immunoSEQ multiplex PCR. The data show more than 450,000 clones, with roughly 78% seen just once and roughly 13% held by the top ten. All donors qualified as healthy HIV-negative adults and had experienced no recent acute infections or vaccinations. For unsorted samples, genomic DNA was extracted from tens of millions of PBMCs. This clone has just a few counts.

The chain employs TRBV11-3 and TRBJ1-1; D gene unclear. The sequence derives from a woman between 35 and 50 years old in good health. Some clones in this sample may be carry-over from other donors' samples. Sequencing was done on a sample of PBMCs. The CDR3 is CASSFTQNTEAFF. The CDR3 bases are TGTGCCAGCAGCTTCACACAGAACACTGAAGCTTTCTTT.